This T cell receptor beta chain is drawn from a study of T cell repertoires in cytomegalovirus infection. Study background: Researchers turned to recently identified HLA-C-restricted CMV epitopes as well as well-studied HLA-B-restricted ones. Matching HLA type, along with CMV infection, was indicated by public TCR beta signatures.

Study-wide findings and caveats: There were carriers of CMV plus the relevant HLA, and cumulative public TCR beta family frequency identified them.

For this clonotype: The antigen remains unidentified.

Germline V gene data show CDR1 as MNHEY and CDR2 as SMNVEV (reference sequence). V shed 8 bases and J shed 4 bases, with 14 bases lying between them. This CDR3 is built from 13 residues. TCRdb passed the reads through MiXCR, listing each CDR3 protein once. Of around 500,000 distinct CDR3 sequences detected, 40% to 50% appear once; the ten largest clones hold around 44%. Sequencing used cultured PBMCs, obtained from culture after CMV antigen stimulation. The chain couples TRBV27 to TRBJ1-2; no reliable D call. This receptor was obtained from a human donor in good health (CMV status not recorded). Some clones in this sample may be carry-over from other donors' samples. The CDR3 sequence: CASRPRLGYGYTF. DNA of the CDR3: TGTGCCAGCCGCCCGCGGCTCGGCTATGGCTACACCTTC.